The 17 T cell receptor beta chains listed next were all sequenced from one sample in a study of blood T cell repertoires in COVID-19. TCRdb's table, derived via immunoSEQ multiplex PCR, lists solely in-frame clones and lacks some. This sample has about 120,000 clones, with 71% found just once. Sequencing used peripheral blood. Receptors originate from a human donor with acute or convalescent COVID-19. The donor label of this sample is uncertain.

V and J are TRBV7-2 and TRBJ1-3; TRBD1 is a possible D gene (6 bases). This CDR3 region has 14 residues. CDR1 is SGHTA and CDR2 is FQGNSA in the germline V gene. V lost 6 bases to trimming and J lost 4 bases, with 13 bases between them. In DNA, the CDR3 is TGTGCCAGCAGTAGGGGGTCTGCCGGAAACACCATATATTTT. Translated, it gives CASSRGSAGNTIYF.

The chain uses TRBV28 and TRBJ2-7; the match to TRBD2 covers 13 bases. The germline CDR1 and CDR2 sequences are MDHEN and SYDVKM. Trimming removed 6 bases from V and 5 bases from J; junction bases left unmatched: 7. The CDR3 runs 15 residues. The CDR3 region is CASSATSGGKDEQYF. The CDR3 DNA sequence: TGTGCCAGCAGCGCGACTAGCGGGGGGAAAGACGAGCAGTACTTC.

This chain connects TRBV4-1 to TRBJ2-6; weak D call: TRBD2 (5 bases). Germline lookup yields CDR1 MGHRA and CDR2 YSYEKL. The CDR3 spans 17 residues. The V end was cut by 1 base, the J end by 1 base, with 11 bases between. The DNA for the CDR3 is TGCGCCAGCAGCCAAGGATCGGGGTGGTCTGGGGCCAACGTCCTGACTTTC. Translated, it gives CASSQGSGWSGANVLTF.

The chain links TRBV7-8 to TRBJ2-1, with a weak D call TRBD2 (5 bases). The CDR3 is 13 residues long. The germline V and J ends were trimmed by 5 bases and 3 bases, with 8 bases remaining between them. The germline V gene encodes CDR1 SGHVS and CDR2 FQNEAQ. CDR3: CASSPTSYNEQFF. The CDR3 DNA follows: TGTGCCAGCAGCCCAACTAGCTACAATGAGCAGTTCTTC.

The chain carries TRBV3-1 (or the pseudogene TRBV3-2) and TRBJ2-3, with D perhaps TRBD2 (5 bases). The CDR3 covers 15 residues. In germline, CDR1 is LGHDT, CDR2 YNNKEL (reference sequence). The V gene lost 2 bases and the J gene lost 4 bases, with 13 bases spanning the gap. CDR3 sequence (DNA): TGTGCCAGCAGCCAAATACTAGGCGGAGCAGATACGCAGTATTTT. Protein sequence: CASSQILGGADTQYF.

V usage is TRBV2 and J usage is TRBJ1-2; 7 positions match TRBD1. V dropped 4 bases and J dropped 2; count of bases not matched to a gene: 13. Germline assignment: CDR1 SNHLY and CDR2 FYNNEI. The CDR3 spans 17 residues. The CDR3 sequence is CASSVSSGGRINYGYTF. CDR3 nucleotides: TGTGCCAGCAGTGTATCGTCAGGGGGAAGGATCAACTATGGCTACACCTTC. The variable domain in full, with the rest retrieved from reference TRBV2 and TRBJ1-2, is EPEVTQTPSHQVTQMGQEVILRCVPISNHLYFYWYRQILGQKVEFLVSFYNNEISEKSEIFDDQFSVERPDGSNFTLKIRSTKLEDSAMYFCASSVSSGGRINYGYTFGSGTRLTVV.

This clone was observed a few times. DNA of the CDR3: TGTGCCACCAGTGTTAGGGGGACAGATACGCAGTATTTT. Its protein product is CATSVRGTDTQYF. The genes are TRBV24-1 and TRBJ2-3; tentative D call: TRBD1 (6 bases). The CDR3 has 13 residues. Germline-derived CDR1 and CDR2 are KGHDR and SFDVKD. V lost 5 bases and J lost 3, with 8 bases in between.

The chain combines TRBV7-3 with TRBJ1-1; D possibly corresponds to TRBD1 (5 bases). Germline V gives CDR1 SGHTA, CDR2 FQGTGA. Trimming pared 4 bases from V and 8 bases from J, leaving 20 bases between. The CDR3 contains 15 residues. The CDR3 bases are TGTGCCAGCAGCTCATACCAGACAGTAAAGCAAGAAGCTTTCTTT. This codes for CASSSYQTVKQEAFF.

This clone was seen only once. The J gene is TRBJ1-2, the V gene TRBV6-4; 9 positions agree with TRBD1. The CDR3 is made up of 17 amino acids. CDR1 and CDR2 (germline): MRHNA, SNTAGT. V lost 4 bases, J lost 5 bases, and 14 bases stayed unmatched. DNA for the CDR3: TGTGCCAGCAGTGGCCCCCAACCCGGGACAGGGTCTTATGGCTACACCTTC. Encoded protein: CASSGPQPGTGSYGYTF.

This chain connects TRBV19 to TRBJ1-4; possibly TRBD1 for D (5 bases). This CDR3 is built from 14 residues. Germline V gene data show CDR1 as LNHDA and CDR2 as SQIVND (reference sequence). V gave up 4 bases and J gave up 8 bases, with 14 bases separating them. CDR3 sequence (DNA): TGTGCCAGTAGTACAGACCGTTACAGGGAAAAACTGTTTTTT. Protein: CASSTDRYREKLFF.

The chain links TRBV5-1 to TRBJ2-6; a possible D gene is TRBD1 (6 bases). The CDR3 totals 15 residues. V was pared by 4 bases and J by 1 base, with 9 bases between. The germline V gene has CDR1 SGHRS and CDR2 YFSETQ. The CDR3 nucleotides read TGCGCCAGCAGCGCAGGGGTTTCTGGGGCCAACGTCCTGACTTTC. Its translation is CASSAGVSGANVLTF.

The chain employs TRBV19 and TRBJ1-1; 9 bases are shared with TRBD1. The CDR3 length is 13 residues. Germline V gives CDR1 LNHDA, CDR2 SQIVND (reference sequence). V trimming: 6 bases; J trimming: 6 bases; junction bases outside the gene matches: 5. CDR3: CASRIRDRAEAFF. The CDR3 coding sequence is TGTGCCAGTAGAATCCGGGACAGGGCTGAAGCTTTCTTT. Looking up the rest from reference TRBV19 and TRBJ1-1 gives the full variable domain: DGGITQSPKYLFRKEGQNVTLSCEQNLNHDAMYWYRQDPGQGLRLIYYSQIVNDFQKGDIAEGYSVSREKKESFPLTVTSAQKNPTAFYLCASRIRDRAEAFFGQGTRLTVV.

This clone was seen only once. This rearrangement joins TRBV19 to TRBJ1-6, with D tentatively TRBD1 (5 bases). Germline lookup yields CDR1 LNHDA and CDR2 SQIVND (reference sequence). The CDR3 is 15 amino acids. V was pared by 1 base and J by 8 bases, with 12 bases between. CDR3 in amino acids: CASSIAGHSDSPLHF. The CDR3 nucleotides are TGTGCCAGTAGTATAGCCGGACATTCCGATTCACCCCTCCACTTT.

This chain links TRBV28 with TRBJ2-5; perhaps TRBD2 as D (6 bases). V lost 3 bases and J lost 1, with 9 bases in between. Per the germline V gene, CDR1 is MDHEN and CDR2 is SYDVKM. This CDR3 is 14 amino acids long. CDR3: CASSFPGGQETQYF. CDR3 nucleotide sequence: TGTGCCAGCAGTTTCCCCGGGGGCCAAGAGACCCAGTACTTC.

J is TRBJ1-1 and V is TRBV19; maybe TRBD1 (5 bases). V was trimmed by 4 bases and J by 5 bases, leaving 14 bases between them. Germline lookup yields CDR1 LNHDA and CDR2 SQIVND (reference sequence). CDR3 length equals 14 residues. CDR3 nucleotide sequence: TGTGCCAGTAGTACCCATGTAAGGGGAACTGAAGCTTTCTTT. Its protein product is CASSTHVRGTEAFF.

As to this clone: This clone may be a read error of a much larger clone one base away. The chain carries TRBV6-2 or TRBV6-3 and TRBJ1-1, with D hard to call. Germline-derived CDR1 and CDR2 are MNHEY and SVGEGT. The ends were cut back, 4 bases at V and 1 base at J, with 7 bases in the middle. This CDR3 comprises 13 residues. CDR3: CASSLTGNTEAFF. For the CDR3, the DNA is TGTGCCAGCAGTTTGACGGGGAACACTGAAGCTTTCTTT.

CDR3 nucleotide sequence: TGTGCCAGCAGCTTCCGGGACTCAAAAGAGACCCAGTACTTC. Amino acids: CASSFRDSKETQYF. The V call is TRBV7-8, the J call TRBJ2-5; tentative D call: TRBD2 (6 bases). V lost 3 bases to trimming and J lost 3 bases, with 11 bases between them. Germline V lookup: CDR1 SGHVS, CDR2 FQNEAQ. This CDR3 contains 14 residues.